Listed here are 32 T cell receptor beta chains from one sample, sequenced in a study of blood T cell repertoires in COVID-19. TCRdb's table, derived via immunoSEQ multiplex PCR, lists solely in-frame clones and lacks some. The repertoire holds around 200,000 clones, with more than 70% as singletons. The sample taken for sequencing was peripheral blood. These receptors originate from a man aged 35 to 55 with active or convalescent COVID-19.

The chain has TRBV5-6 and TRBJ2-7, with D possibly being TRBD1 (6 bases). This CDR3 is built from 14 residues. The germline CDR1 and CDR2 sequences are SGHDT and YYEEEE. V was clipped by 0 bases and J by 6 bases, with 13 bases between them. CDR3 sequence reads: CASSLGPGESEQYF. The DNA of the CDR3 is TGTGCCAGCAGCTTGGGACCAGGGGAGAGCGAGCAGTACTTC. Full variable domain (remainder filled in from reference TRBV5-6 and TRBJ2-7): DAGVTQSPTHLIKTRGQQVTLRCSPKSGHDTVSWYQQALGQGPQFIFQYYEEEERQRGNFPDRFSGHQFPNYSSELNVNALLLGDSALYLCASSLGPGESEQYFGPGTRLTVT.

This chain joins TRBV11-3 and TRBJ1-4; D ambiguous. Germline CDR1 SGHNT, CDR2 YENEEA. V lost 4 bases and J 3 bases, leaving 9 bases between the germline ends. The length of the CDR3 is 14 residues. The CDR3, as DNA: TGTGCCAGCAGCTCCTCGGTTGCTAATGAAAAACTGTTTTTT. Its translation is CASSSSVANEKLFF.

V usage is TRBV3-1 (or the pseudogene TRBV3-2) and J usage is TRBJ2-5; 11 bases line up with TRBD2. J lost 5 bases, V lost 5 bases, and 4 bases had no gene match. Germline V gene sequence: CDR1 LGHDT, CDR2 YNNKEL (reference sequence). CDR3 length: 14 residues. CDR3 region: CASSSSGGRETQYF. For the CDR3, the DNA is TGTGCCAGCAGCTCTAGCGGGGGGAGGGAGACCCAGTACTTC.

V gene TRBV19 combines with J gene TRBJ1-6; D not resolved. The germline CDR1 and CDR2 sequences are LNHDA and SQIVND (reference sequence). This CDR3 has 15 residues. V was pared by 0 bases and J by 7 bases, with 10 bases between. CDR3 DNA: TGTGCCAGTAGTATAGAGGTCGGGAGAAATTCACCCCTCCACTTT. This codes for CASSIEVGRNSPLHF. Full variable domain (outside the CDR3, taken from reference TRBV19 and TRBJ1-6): DGGITQSPKYLFRKEGQNVTLSCEQNLNHDAMYWYRQDPGQGLRLIYYSQIVNDFQKGDIAEGYSVSREKKESFPLTVTSAQKNPTAFYLCASSIEVGRNSPLHFGNGTRLTVT.

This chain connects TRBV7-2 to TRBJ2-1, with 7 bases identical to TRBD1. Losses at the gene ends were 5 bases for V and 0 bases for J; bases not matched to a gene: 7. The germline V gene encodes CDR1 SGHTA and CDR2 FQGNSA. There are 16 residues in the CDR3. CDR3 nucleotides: TGTGCCAGCAGCCGGCTTGGGACAGACTCCTACAATGAGCAGTTCTTC. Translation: CASSRLGTDSYNEQFF. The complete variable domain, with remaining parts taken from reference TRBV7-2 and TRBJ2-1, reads GAGVSQSPSNKVTEKGKDVELRCDPISGHTALYWYRQSLGQGLEFLIYFQGNSAPDKSGLPSDRFSAERTGGSVSTLTIQRTQQEDSAVYLCASSRLGTDSYNEQFFGPGTRLTVL.

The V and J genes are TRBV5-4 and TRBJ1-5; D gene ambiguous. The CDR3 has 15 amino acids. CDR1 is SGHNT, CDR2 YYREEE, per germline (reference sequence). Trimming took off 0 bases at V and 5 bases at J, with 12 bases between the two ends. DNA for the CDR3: TGTGCCAGCAGCTTGGGAGTGGGCGATGATCAGCCCCAGCATTTT. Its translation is CASSLGVGDDQPQHF.

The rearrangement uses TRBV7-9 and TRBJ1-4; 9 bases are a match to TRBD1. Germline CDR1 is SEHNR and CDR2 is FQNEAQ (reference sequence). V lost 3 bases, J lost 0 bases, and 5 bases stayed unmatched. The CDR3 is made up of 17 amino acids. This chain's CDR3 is CASSLDRGWATNEKLFF. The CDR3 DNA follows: TGTGCCAGCAGCTTGGACAGGGGATGGGCAACTAATGAAAAACTGTTTTTT.

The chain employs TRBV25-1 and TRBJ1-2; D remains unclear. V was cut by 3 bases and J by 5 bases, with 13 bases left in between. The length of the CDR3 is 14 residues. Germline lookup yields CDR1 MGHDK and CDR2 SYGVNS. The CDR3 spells CASSETGRPYGYTF. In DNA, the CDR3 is TGTGCCAGCAGTGAGACGGGGAGACCTTATGGCTACACCTTC.

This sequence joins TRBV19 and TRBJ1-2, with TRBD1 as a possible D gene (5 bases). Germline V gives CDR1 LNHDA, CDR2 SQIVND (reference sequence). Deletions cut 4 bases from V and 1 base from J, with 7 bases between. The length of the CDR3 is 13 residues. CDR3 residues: CASSTGYNYGYTF. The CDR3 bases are TGTGCCAGTAGTACAGGGTATAACTATGGCTACACCTTC.

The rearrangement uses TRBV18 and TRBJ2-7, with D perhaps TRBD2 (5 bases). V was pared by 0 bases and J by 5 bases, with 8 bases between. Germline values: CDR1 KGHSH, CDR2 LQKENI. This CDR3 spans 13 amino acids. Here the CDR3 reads CASSPPGVHEQYF. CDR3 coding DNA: TGTGCCAGCTCACCACCGGGAGTCCACGAGCAGTACTTC.

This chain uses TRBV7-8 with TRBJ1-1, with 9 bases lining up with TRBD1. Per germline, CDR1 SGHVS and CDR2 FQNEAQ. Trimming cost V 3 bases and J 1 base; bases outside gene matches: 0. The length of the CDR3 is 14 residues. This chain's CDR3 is CASSLDRGNTEAFF. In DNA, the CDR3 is TGTGCCAGCAGCTTGGACAGGGGGAACACTGAAGCTTTCTTT.

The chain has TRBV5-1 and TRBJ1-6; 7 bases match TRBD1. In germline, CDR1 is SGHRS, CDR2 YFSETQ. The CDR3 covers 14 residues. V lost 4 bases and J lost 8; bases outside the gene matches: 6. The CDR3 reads CASSARDSHSPLHF. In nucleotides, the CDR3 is TGCGCCAGCAGCGCCCGGGACAGTCATTCACCCCTCCACTTT.

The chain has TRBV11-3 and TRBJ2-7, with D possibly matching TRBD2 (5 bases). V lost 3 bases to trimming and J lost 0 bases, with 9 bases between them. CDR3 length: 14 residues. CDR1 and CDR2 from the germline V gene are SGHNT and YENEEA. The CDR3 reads CASSFGDYSYEQYF. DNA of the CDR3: TGTGCCAGCAGCTTCGGTGACTACTCCTACGAGCAGTACTTC.

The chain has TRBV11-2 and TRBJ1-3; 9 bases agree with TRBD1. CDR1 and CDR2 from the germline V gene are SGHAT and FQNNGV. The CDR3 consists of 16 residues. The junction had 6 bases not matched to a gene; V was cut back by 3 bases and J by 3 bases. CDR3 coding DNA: TGTGCCAGCAGCTTCCCCGGGACAGGGAGTGGAAACACCATATATTTT. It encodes CASSFPGTGSGNTIYF.

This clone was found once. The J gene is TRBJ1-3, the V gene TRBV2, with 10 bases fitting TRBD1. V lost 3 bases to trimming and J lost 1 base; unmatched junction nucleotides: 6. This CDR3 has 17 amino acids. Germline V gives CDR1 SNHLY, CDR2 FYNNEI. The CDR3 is CASSEGTGVLSGNTIYF. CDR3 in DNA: TGTGCCAGCAGTGAGGGGACAGGGGTTTTATCTGGAAACACCATATATTTT.

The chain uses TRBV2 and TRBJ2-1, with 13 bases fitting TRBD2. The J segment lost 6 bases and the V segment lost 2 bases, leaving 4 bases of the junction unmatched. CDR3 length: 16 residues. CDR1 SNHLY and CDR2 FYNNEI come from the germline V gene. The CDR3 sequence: CASSERTSGGFNEQFF. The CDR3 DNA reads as TGTGCCAGCAGTGAAAGGACTAGCGGGGGTTTCAATGAGCAGTTCTTC.

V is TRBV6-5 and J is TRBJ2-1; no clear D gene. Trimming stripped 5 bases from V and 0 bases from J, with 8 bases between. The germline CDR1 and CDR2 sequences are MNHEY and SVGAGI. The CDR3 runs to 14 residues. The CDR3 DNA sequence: TGTGCCAGCAGTAAACGGAGCTCCTACAATGAGCAGTTCTTC. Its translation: CASSKRSSYNEQFF.

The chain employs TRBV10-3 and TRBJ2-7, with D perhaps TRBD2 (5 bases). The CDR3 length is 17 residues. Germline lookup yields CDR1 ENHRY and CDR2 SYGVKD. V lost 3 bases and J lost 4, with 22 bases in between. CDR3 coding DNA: TGTGCCATCAGTGATCTGAGTTCGGGAACGCCGGGGTACGAGCAGTACTTC. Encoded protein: CAISDLSSGTPGYEQYF.

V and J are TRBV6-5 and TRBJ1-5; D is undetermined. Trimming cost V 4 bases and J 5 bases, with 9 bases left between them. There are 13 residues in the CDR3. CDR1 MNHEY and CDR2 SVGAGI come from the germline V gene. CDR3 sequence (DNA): TGTGCCAGCAGTTCACAGAGTTATCAGCCCCAGCATTTT. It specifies CASSSQSYQPQHF.

In DNA form, the CDR3 reads TGTGCCAGCAGCTTAGACACGCCAGGGGGCGTTTGGGATGAGCAGTTCTTC. Amino acid sequence: CASSLDTPGGVWDEQFF. The chain is built from TRBV11-2 and TRBJ2-1, with TRBD1 matching over 8 bases. The V segment lost 0 bases and the J segment 8 bases; nucleotides outside the gene matches: 12. The CDR3 sequence is 17 residues long. Germline-derived CDR1 and CDR2 are SGHAT and FQNNGV.

As DNA, the CDR3 is TGTGCCAGTAGTATAGAGGTGACAGTCCCCTCTGGAAACACCATATATTTT. Its translation: CASSIEVTVPSGNTIYF. V gene TRBV19 combines with J gene TRBJ1-3, with a tentative D call TRBD1 (5 bases). V lost 0 bases to trimming and J lost 0 bases, with 12 bases between them. Germline V gene lookup returns CDR1 LNHDA and CDR2 SQIVND (reference sequence). CDR3 length equals 17 residues. The variable domain in full, with the rest retrieved from reference TRBV19 and TRBJ1-3, is DGGITQSPKYLFRKEGQNVTLSCEQNLNHDAMYWYRQDPGQGLRLIYYSQIVNDFQKGDIAEGYSVSREKKESFPLTVTSAQKNPTAFYLCASSIEVTVPSGNTIYFGEGSWLTVV.

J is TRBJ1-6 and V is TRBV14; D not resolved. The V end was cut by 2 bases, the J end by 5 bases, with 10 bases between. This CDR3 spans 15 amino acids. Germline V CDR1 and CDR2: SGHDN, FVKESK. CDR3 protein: CASSQRHLDNSPLHF. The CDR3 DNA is TGTGCCAGCAGCCAAAGACACCTGGATAATTCACCCCTCCACTTT.

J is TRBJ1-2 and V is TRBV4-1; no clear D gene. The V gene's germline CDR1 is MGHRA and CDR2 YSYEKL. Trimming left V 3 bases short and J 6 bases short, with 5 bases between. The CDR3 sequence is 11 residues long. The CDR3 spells CASSQANGYTF. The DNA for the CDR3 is TGCGCCAGCAGCCAGGCCAATGGCTACACCTTC.

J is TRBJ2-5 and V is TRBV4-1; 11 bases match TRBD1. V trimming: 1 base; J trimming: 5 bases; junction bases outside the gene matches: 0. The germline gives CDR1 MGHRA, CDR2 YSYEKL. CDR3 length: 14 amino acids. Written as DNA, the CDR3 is TGCGCCAGCAGCCAAGGGGACAGGGGGGAGACCCAGTACTTC. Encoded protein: CASSQGDRGETQYF.

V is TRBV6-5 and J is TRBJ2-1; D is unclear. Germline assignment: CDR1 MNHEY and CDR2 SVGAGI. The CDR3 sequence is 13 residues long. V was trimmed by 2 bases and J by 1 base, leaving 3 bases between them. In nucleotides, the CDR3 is TGTGCCAGCAGTTACCTATCCTACAATGAGCAGTTCTTC. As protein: CASSYLSYNEQFF.

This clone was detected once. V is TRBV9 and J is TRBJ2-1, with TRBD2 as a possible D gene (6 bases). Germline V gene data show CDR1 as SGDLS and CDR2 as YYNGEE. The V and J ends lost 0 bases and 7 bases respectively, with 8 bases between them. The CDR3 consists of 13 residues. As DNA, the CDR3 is TGTGCCAGCAGCGTAGGGGGGGAAAATGAGCAGTTCTTC. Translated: CASSVGGENEQFF.

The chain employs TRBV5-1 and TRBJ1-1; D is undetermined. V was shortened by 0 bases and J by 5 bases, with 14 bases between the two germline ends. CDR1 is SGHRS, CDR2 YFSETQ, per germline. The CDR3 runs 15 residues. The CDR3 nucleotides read TGCGCCAGCAGCTTGGAGGAGTCCCCTGGGACTGAAGCTTTCTTT. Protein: CASSLEESPGTEAFF. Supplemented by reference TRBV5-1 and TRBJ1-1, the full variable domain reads KAGVTQTPRYLIKTRGQQVTLSCSPISGHRSVSWYQQTPGQGLQFLFEYFSETQRNKGNFPGRFSGRQFSNSRSEMNVSTLELGDSALYLCASSLEESPGTEAFFGQGTRLTVV.

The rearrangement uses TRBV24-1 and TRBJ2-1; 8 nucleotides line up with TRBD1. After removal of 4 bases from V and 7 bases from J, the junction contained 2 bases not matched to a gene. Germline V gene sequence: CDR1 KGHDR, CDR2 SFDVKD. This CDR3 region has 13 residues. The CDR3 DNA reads TGTGCCACCAGTGACAGGGGGCGGAATGAGCAGTTCTTC. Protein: CATSDRGRNEQFF.

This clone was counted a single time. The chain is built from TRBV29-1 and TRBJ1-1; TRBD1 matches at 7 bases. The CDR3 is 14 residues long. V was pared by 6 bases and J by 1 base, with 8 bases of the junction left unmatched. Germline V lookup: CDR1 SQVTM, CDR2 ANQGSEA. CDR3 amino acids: CSVRTGGTNTEAFF. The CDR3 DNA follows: TGCAGCGTCAGGACAGGTGGGACGAACACTGAAGCTTTCTTT.

In nucleotides, the CDR3 is TGTGCCAGTAATAGCGGGAGGTCGGATACGCAGTATTTT. It codes for CASNSGRSDTQYF. This rearrangement joins TRBV19 to TRBJ2-3, with TRBD2 matching over 10 bases. V lost 7 bases to trimming and J lost 6 bases; unmatched junction nucleotides: 4. Germline V lookup: CDR1 LNHDA, CDR2 SQIVND (reference sequence). CDR3 length: 13 residues.

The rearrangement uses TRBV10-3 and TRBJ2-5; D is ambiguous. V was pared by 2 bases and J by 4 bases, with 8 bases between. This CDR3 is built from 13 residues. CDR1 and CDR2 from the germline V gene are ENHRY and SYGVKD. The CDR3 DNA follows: TGTGCCATCAGTGAGGTGGTAGTAGAGACCCAGTACTTC. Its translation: CAISEVVVETQYF.

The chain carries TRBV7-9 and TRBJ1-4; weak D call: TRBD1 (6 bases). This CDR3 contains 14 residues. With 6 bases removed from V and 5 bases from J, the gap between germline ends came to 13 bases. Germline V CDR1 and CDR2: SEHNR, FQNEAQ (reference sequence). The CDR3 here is CASRPTGSNEKLFF. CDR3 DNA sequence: TGTGCCAGCAGACCGACAGGTTCGAATGAAAAACTGTTTTTT.